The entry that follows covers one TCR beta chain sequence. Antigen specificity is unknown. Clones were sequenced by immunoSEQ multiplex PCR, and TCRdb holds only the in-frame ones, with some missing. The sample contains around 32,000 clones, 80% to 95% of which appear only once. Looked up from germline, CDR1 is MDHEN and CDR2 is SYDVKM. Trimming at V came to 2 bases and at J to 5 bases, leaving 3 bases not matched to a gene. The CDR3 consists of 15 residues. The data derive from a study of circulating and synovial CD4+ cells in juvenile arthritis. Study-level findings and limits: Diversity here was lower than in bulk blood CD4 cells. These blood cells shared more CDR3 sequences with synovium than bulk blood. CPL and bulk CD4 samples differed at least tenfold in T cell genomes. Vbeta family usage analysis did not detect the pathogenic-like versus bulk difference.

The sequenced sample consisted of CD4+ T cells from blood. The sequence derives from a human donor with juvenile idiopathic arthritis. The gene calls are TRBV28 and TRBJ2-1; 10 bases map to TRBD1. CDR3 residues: CASSLIGTGDNEQFF. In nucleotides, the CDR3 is TGTGCCAGCAGTTTAATCGGGACAGGGGACAATGAGCAGTTCTTC. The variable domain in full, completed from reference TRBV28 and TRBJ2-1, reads DVKVTQSSRYLVKRTGEKVFLECVQDMDHENMFWYRQDPGLGLRLIYFSYDVKMKEKGDIPEGYSVSREKKERFSLILESASTNQTSMYLCASSLIGTGDNEQFFGPGTRLTVL.